Below, 10 T cell receptor beta chains from the same sample are listed, as sequenced in a study of PD-1 blockade in classical Hodgkin lymphoma. As to time point: cycle 4 day 1 (C4D1), after six to seven weeks of nivolumab. Following autologous stem cell transplantation, relapse occurred in every patient, and exposure to brentuximab vedotin varied. Only in-frame clones appear in the TCRdb table, and some are missing; sequencing was by immunoSEQ multiplex PCR. Found here are 35,000 to 50,000 clones, around three fifths of them singletons; the top ten hold about 3.1%. The specimen comprised peripheral blood mononuclear cells (PBMCs), sampled before the fourth cycle of nivolumab. The source is a human donor with classical Hodgkin lymphoma.

This clone was picked up a small number of times. The rearrangement joins TRBV2 to TRBJ1-2, with D unresolved. This CDR3 contains 14 residues. V was trimmed by 6 bases and J by 6 bases, leaving 17 bases between them. The germline gives CDR1 SNHLY, CDR2 FYNNEI. Here the CDR3 DNA reads TGTGCCAGCAGGCCGGGCCCTCAAACCCATGGCTACACCTTC. Translation gives CASRPGPQTHGYTF.

This clone was counted ten times or more. The J gene is TRBJ1-1, the V gene TRBV5-1; D ambiguous. Looked up from germline, CDR1 is SGHRS and CDR2 is YFSETQ. Trimming pared 1 base from V and 8 bases from J, leaving 12 bases between. The CDR3 has 13 residues. The CDR3 DNA sequence: TGCGCCAGCAGCTTGTACCCGGGCAGCGAAGCTTTCTTT. Protein: CASSLYPGSEAFF. The variable domain in full, completed from reference TRBV5-1 and TRBJ1-1, reads KAGVTQTPRYLIKTRGQQVTLSCSPISGHRSVSWYQQTPGQGLQFLFEYFSETQRNKGNFPGRFSGRQFSNSRSEMNVSTLELGDSALYLCASSLYPGSEAFFGQGTRLTVV.

The chain is built from TRBV5-1 and TRBJ2-5; 9 nucleotides agree with TRBD2. Germline V CDR1 and CDR2: SGHRS, YFSETQ. CDR3 length: 15 amino acids. V lost 0 bases, J lost 4 bases, and 4 bases stayed unmatched. The DNA for the CDR3 is TGCGCCAGCAGCTTGGTCGGACTAGCGATAGAGACCCAGTACTTC. Protein product: CASSLVGLAIETQYF.

This chain uses TRBV4-3 with TRBJ1-3; D is ambiguous. Germline CDR1 and CDR2: LGHNA and YSLEER. V was clipped by 0 bases and J by 0 bases, with 18 bases between them. This CDR3 region has 19 residues. CDR3 DNA sequence: TGCGCCAGCAGCCAAGATTTATCCGCGGCAGCGAGCTCTGGAAACACCATATATTTT. The encoded protein is CASSQDLSAAASSGNTIYF.

The gene calls are TRBV5-1 and TRBJ1-4; TRBD1 is a possible D gene (5 bases). V was cut by 5 bases and J by 0 bases, with 8 bases left in between. The CDR3 extends over 14 amino acids. Germline assignment: CDR1 SGHRS and CDR2 YFSETQ. Here the CDR3 reads CASRLTATNEKLFF. The CDR3 DNA follows: TGCGCCAGCAGGTTGACAGCAACTAATGAAAAACTGTTTTTT.

This chain uses TRBV10-3 with TRBJ2-5, with 10 bases fitting TRBD2. Germline V gene data show CDR1 as ENHRY and CDR2 as SYGVKD. V trimming: 5 bases; J trimming: 2 bases; junction bases outside the gene matches: 2. The CDR3 totals 14 residues. This CDR3 is CAISRTSGQETQYF. The CDR3 DNA reads TGTGCCATCAGTCGGACTAGCGGACAAGAGACCCAGTACTTC.

The chain uses TRBV19 and TRBJ1-2, with a weak D call TRBD1 (6 bases). V lost 3 bases and J lost 6, with 14 bases in between. In germline, CDR1 is LNHDA, CDR2 SQIVND (reference sequence). The CDR3 spans 14 residues. In DNA form, the CDR3 reads TGTGCCAGTAGTATGAGGGGGGCGTGGGATGGCTACACCTTC. It encodes CASSMRGAWDGYTF. Full variable domain (rest looked up from reference TRBV19 and TRBJ1-2): DGGITQSPKYLFRKEGQNVTLSCEQNLNHDAMYWYRQDPGQGLRLIYYSQIVNDFQKGDIAEGYSVSREKKESFPLTVTSAQKNPTAFYLCASSMRGAWDGYTFGSGTRLTVV.

This chain joins TRBV28 and TRBJ1-5; a weak D match, TRBD1 (5 bases). Germline lookup yields CDR1 MDHEN and CDR2 SYDVKM. This CDR3 region has 14 residues. Trimming cost V 4 bases and J 5 bases, with 12 bases left between them. As DNA, the CDR3 is TGTGCCAGCAGTTCCGCGGGGCTTGATCAGCCCCAGCATTTT. Its translation is CASSSAGLDQPQHF.

This sequence joins TRBV19 and TRBJ1-2, with 9 bases that match TRBD1. V was pared by 10 bases and J by 4 bases, with 10 bases of the junction left unmatched. The CDR3 consists of 14 residues. Germline V gives CDR1 LNHDA, CDR2 SQIVND (reference sequence). As DNA, the CDR3 is TGTGCCACCGGGACAGGGACTTCGCTCTATGGCTACACCTTC. This gives the protein CATGTGTSLYGYTF.

This chain links TRBV5-1 with TRBJ2-6; D not certain. V lost 1 base and J 4 bases, leaving 6 bases between the germline ends. The CDR3 extends over 14 amino acids. Germline V CDR1 and CDR2: SGHRS, YFSETQ. As DNA, the CDR3 is TGCGCCAGCAGCTTGAAGGCAGGGGCCAACGTCCTGACTTTC. Its protein product is CASSLKAGANVLTF.